The following is a T cell receptor beta chain sequence with its context. This clonotype was detected ten times or more. The antigen this receptor binds is unknown. Base-call qualities are not available, and no considerably larger clone is one nucleotide away. Ophthalmopathy patients had moderately to severely active disease, with a Clinical Activity Score of 3 or more, a NOSPECS grade of 4 or more, and a disease duration of less than 3 months. The study excluded patients with uncontrolled infections, other autoimmune diseases, pregnancy or lactation. Clinical symptoms, serum thyroxine and TRAb, thyroid ultrasound, and orbital computed tomography formed the basis for the diagnoses. Ficoll-Paque density gradient centrifugation was used to isolate PBMCs from approximately 10 ml of fresh peripheral blood. Total RNA was extracted using Trizol reagent, and RNA quality was assessed on an Agilent 2100 Bioanalyzer.

The data were taken from a study of T cells in Graves' hyperthyroidism and ophthalmopathy (dated by TCRdb to about 2019). With respect to the entire study: Peripheral blood was sampled at the time of initial diagnosis, prior to any treatment. Following sampling, methimazole starting at 30 mg daily was given to hyperthyroidism patients, and high-dose intravenous methylprednisolone was given to ophthalmopathy patients. The paper reports TCR Vbeta CDR3 sequencing of approximately 130 peripheral blood samples: under 45 ophthalmopathy, fewer than 80 hyperthyroidism and approximately 17 progressor patients. Prospective prediction of ophthalmopathy was tested in an independent validation cohort of some 20 hyperthyroidism patients and 17 patients who later progressed to ophthalmopathy. In addition, the study compared T-cell repertoires in thyroid tissue and in blood from five to seven Graves' hyperthyroidism patients. A discovery cohort of roughly 100 patients, about 43 with Graves' ophthalmopathy and 55 to 60 with stable Graves' hyperthyroidism, was used to find distinguishing TCR V-J signatures. The 75 to 100 discovery patients were divided at random into training and test sets in a 7:3 ratio.

V gives up 1 base and J gives up 5 bases, and the segment between their germline ends measures 6 bases. According to the germline V gene, CDR1 reads SGHTA and CDR2 reads FQGTGA. The CDR3, cysteine through phenylalanine, is 13 amino acids long. This entry keeps only the CDR3 DNA: 39 bases, framed from base 1. TCR beta CDR3 regions were amplified from RNA transcripts. The first round of RT-PCR for the TCR CDR3 was performed with the HTBI primer set and the Qiagen OneStep RT-PCR kit. The libraries were constructed in a second round of multiplex PCR and then size-selected and purified. The libraries were sequenced on an Illumina HiSeq2000 using paired-end 100 bp reads. The authors processed their data as follows. SOAPnuke was used to process the raw data, removing reads that contained adapters or uncalled bases, had a mean Phred below 15, or lacked an exact match to the constant primer or identifier. High-quality paired reads were merged with COPE v1.2.5, and unique nucleotide sequences were defined as clonotypes. MiTCR v1.1 was used to align the clonotypes against IMGT TRBV, TRBD and TRBJ reference segments. The analysis was restricted to V-J combinations with a frequency above 0.0001, which together covered just over 98% of the repertoires. A TCS score was defined as the ratio of F50 (clonal expansion) to E x V (chaos), with BLOSUM62-based TCRdist applied between CDR3 peptides within each V-J. Welch's t-statistics and random forest reduced fewer than 600 V-J features to under 15, which were used in a naive Bayes classifier (R e1071). TCRdb reran the public reads through fastp at Q25 and MiXCR, keeping productive beta chains. Entries are consolidated by CDR3 protein sequence, retaining the most common genes and DNA. The V and J calls here are based on TCRdb, not the publication. The sample includes around 390,000 distinct CDR3 sequences, with about 14% observed a single time. The ten largest clones represent around 19% of the sample.

Study-level results and caveats: Sample size was not statistically predetermined, and blinding of investigators to group allocation was not performed. Most expanded thyroid clonotypes (frequency above 0.001) were also detected in blood, suggesting blood repertoires may reflect thyroid immune responses. In validation, progression to ophthalmopathy was predicted by the model with roughly 69% sensitivity and about 72% specificity, a median of about 6 months before onset. Ophthalmopathy was separated from stable hyperthyroidism by a 13 V-J signature model, with 85% to 90% sensitivity and about 84% specificity obtained in cross-validation and 80%/75% obtained in testing.

The source is a woman in her 30s with Graves' ophthalmopathy. This sequence uses TRBV7-3 and TRBJ2-1, with the D gene call left open. Sequences were obtained from blood. The DNA is as follows: TGTGCCAGCAGCTTAAGCATCGACAATGAGCAGTTCTTC. It specifies CASSLSIDNEQFF.